This TCR beta chain emerged from a study of T cell changes during pregnancy in multiple sclerosis. Method: immunoSEQ multiplex PCR; TCRdb's copy keeps in-frame clones and lacks some. The table has tens of thousands of clones, over 80% seen once; the top ten hold roughly 3.2%. Germline V CDR1 and CDR2: SGHDT, YYEEEE. The junction had 5 bases not matched to a gene; V was cut back by 0 bases and J by 3 bases. The CDR3 spans 16 residues. The chain recombines TRBV5-6 with TRBJ1-2; 10 bases agree with TRBD1. Here the sequenced sample was CD8+ T cells from peripheral blood mononuclear cells, taken in the third trimester of pregnancy. This sequence originates from a female donor in good health, enrolled as a control in a pregnancy study. The CDR3 bases are TGTGCCAGCAGCTTGGGACAGGGGGCCATGGACTATGGCTACACCTTC. Translating it yields CASSLGQGAMDYGYTF.